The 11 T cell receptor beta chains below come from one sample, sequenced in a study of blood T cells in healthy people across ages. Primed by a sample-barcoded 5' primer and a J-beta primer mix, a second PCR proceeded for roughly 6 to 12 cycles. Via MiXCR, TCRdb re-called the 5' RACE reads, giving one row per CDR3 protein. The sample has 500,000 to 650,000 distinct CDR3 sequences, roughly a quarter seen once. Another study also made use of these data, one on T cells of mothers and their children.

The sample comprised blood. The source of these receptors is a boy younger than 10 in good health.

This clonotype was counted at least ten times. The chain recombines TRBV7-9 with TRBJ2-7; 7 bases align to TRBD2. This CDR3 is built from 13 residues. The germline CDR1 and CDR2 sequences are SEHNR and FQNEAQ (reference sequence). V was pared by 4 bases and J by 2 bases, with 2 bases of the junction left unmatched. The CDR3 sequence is CASSSGLAYEQYF. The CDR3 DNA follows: TGTGCCAGCAGCTCCGGACTAGCCTACGAGCAGTACTTC. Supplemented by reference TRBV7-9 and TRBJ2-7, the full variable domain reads DTGVSQNPRHKITKRGQNVTFRCDPISEHNRLYWYRQTLGQGPEFLTYFQNEAQLEKSRLLSDRFSAERPKGSFSTLEIQRTEQGDSAMYLCASSSGLAYEQYFGPGTRLTVT.

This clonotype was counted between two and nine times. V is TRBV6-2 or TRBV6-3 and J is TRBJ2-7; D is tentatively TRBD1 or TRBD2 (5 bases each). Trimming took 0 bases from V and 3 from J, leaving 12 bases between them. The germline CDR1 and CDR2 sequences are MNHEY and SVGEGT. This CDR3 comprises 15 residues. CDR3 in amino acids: CASSYSMTGGYEQYF. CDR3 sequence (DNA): TGTGCCAGCAGTTACTCGATGACTGGGGGCTACGAGCAGTACTTC.

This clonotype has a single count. The CDR3 is CASSVGQSTGELFF. In DNA form, the CDR3 reads TGTGCCAGCAGCGTTGGACAGTCCACCGGGGAGCTGTTTTTT. The rearrangement links TRBV9 to TRBJ2-2, with D possibly being TRBD1 (6 bases). Trimming took off 2 bases at V and 4 bases at J, with 9 bases between the two ends. Germline values: CDR1 SGDLS, CDR2 YYNGEE. This CDR3 comprises 14 residues.

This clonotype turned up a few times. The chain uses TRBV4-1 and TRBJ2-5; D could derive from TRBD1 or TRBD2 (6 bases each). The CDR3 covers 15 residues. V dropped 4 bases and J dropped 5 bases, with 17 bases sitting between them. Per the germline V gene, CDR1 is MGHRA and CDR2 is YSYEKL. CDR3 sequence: CASSLIVGGGETQYF. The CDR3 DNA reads TGCGCCAGCAGCCTAATTGTGGGGGGCGGGGAGACCCAGTACTTC.

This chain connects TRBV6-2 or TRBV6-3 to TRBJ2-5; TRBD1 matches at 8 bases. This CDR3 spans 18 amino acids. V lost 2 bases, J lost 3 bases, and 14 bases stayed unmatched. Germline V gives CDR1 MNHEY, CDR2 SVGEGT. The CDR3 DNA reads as TGTGCCAGCAGTTACAACGTCAAAGAGGGACAGGCTAAAGAGACCCAGTACTTC. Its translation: CASSYNVKEGQAKETQYF.

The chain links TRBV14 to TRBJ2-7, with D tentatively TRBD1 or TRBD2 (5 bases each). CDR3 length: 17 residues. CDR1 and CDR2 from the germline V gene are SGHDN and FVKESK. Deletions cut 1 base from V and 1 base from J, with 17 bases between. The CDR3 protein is CASSQGAERTGSYEQYF. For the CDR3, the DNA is TGTGCCAGCAGCCAAGGAGCGGAGCGCACAGGTTCCTACGAGCAGTACTTC. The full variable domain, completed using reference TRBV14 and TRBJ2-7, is EAGVTQFPSHSVIEKGQTVTLRCDPISGHDNLYWYRRVMGKEIKFLLHFVKESKQDESGMPNNRFLAERTGGTYSTLKVQPAELEDSGVYFCASSQGAERTGSYEQYFGPGTRLTVT.

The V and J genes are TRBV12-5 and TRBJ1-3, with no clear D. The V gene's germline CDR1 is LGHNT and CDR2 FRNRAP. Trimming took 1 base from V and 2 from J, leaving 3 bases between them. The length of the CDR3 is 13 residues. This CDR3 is CASGLEPGNTIYF. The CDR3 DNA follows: TGTGCTAGTGGTTTGGAGCCTGGAAACACCATATATTTT. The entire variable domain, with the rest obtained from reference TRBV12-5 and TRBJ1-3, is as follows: DARVTQTPRHKVTEMGQEVTMRCQPILGHNTVFWYRQTMMQGLELLAYFRNRAPLDDSGMPKDRFSAEMPDATLATLKIQPSEPRDSAVYFCASGLEPGNTIYFGEGSWLTVV.

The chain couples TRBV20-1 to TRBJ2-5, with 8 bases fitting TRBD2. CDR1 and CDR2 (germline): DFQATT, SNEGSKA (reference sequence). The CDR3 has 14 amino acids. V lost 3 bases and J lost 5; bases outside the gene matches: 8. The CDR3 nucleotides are TGCAGTGCTAGTAACCGGGGGGGCCCTGAGACCCAGTACTTC. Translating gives CSASNRGGPETQYF.

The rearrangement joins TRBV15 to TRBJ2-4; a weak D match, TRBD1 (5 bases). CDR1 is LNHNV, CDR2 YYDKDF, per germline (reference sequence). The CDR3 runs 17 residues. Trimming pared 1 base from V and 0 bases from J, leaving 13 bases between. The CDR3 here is CATSRGVQDKAKNIQYF. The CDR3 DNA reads TGTGCCACCAGCAGAGGGGTCCAGGACAAAGCCAAAAACATTCAGTACTTC.

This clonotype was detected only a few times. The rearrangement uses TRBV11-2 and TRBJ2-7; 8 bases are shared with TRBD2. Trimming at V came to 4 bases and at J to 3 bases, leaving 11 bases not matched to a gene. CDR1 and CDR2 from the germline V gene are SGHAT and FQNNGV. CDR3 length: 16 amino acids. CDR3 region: CASSSLSGRPSYEQYF. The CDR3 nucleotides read TGTGCCAGCAGCTCACTAAGCGGGAGACCCAGCTACGAGCAGTACTTC.

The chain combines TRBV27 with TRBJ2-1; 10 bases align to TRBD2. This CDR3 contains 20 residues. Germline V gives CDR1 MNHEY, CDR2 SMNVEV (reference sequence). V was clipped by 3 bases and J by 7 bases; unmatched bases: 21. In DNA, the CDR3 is TGTGCCAGCAGTTTCTCCCCAAGCGTACTAGCGGGAAGGGTAAGGAATGAGCAGTTCTTC. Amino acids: CASSFSPSVLAGRVRNEQFF.